These 25 T cell receptor beta chains share one sample of origin, sequenced in a study of PD-L1 blockade in urothelial cancer. The table came from immunoSEQ multiplex PCR; TCRdb's copy has only in-frame clones and leaves some out. The sample holds around 50,000 clones; about 85% are singletons and the top ten take approximately 1.8%. Noted time point: peripheral blood 6 weeks after treatment start. The sample in question was PBMCs, obtained around atezolizumab (anti-PD-L1) treatment. The receptor set was obtained from a man aged 50-59 years with urothelial cancer.

This chain uses TRBV29-1 with TRBJ2-3; TRBD2 agrees at 9 bases. V lost 7 bases to trimming and J lost 3 bases; unmatched junction nucleotides: 17. The CDR3 spans 17 residues. CDR1 is SQVTM and CDR2 is ANQGSEA in the germline V gene. This chain's CDR3 is CSASLGLSGSGTDTQYF. CDR3 in DNA: TGCAGCGCCAGTTTAGGGCTTAGCGGGAGTGGGACAGATACGCAGTATTTT.

The chain links TRBV5-1 to TRBJ1-1, with D tentatively TRBD1 (5 bases). Trimming pared 5 bases from V and 0 bases from J, leaving 32 bases between. Germline-derived CDR1 and CDR2 are SGHRS and YFSETQ. The CDR3 contains 21 residues. Written as DNA, the CDR3 is TGCGCCAGCAGTGGTCATTTGAGTGTTTCCACCGAAGGGGCTGTGAACACTGAAGCTTTCTTT. Translated, it gives CASSGHLSVSTEGAVNTEAFF.

The CDR3 DNA reads TGTGCCAGTATTTCTCTTTTCGCGGCGGGAGTCACCGGGGAGCTGTTTTTT. Encoded protein: CASISLFAAGVTGELFF. J is TRBJ2-2 and V is TRBV19, with 7 nucleotides matching TRBD2. Trimming cost V 7 bases and J 4 bases; bases outside gene matches: 15. The CDR3 is 17 residues long. Germline CDR1 reads LNHDA; CDR2 reads SQIVND (reference sequence).

The genes are TRBV6-6 and TRBJ2-5; D not resolved. The CDR3 loop spans 14 amino acids. Per the germline V gene, CDR1 is MNHNY and CDR2 is SVGAGI (reference sequence). Trimming took 5 bases from V and 5 from J, leaving 15 bases between them. The CDR3 nucleotides are TGTGCCAGCAGTCTCTTCTTGAGTCGTGAGACCCAGTACTTC. Translated, it gives CASSLFLSRETQYF.

V usage is TRBV27 and J usage is TRBJ1-5; TRBD1 matches at 9 bases. The trim removed 7 bases at V and 5 bases at J, leaving 21 bases unmatched. Germline loops: CDR1 MNHEY, CDR2 SMNVEV (reference sequence). There are 19 residues in the CDR3. CDR3 sequence: CASTVWSTGTGFQDQPQHF. The CDR3 bases are TGTGCCAGCACAGTTTGGTCCACCGGGACAGGGTTCCAGGATCAGCCCCAGCATTTT.

The CDR3 DNA is TGTGCCAGTAGTATCCGGGACAGGGAGTACGAGCAGTACTTC. It is translated as CASSIRDREYEQYF. J is TRBJ2-7 and V is TRBV19, with 9 positions matching TRBD1. There are 14 residues in the CDR3. The germline CDR1 and CDR2 sequences are LNHDA and SQIVND (reference sequence). After removal of 3 bases from V and 4 bases from J, the junction contained 4 bases not matched to a gene.

The rearrangement uses TRBV11-2 and TRBJ1-5; a possible D gene is TRBD1 (5 bases). Deletions cut 5 bases from V and 7 bases from J, with 21 bases between. Germline CDR1 is SGHAT and CDR2 is FQNNGV. The CDR3 is 16 residues long. The CDR3: CASSPQGVSSGQPQHF. CDR3 DNA sequence: TGTGCCAGCAGCCCACAAGGGGTTAGTTCCGGGCAGCCCCAGCATTTT.

V is TRBV28 and J is TRBJ2-7, with 9 nucleotides matching TRBD1. The germline V gene has CDR1 MDHEN and CDR2 SYDVKM. The CDR3 is made up of 15 amino acids. After removal of 6 bases from V and 2 bases from J, the junction contained 8 bases not matched to a gene. The CDR3 protein is CASRSQTGGAYEQYF. The CDR3, as DNA: TGTGCCAGCAGAAGTCAGACAGGGGGGGCCTACGAGCAGTACTTC.

This clone was recorded only once. The gene calls are TRBV9 and TRBJ2-3, with TRBD2 matching 7 bases. Germline loops: CDR1 SGDLS, CDR2 YYNGEE. Trimming cost V 3 bases and J 1 base; bases outside gene matches: 8. The CDR3 is 16 amino acids. CDR3 sequence: CASSGSGGSRTDTQYF. CDR3 nucleotides: TGTGCCAGCAGCGGCTCCGGCGGGAGTCGCACAGATACGCAGTATTTT.

This clone was observed once. The rearrangement joins TRBV30 to TRBJ2-1; D perhaps matches TRBD1 (5 bases). Between the trimmed V and J ends, which lost 2 bases and 2 bases, there was a span of 25 bases. CDR3 length equals 19 residues. Germline V gene data show CDR1 as GTSNPN and CDR2 as SVGIG (reference sequence). CDR3: CAWSINPLLTGITYNEQFF. In nucleotides, the CDR3 is TGTGCCTGGAGTATAAATCCCCTTCTTACAGGTATTACCTACAATGAGCAGTTCTTC.

This clone has a handful of counts. The chain employs TRBV19 and TRBJ1-5; weak D call: TRBD1 (6 bases). In germline, CDR1 is LNHDA, CDR2 SQIVND (reference sequence). The CDR3 consists of 15 residues. The V end lost 3 bases, the J end lost 4 bases, and 13 bases lay between the germline ends. The CDR3 sequence is CASSMAGQKNQPQHF. In nucleotides, the CDR3 is TGTGCCAGTAGTATGGCAGGACAGAAAAATCAGCCCCAGCATTTT. The variable domain in full, completed from reference TRBV19 and TRBJ1-5, reads DGGITQSPKYLFRKEGQNVTLSCEQNLNHDAMYWYRQDPGQGLRLIYYSQIVNDFQKGDIAEGYSVSREKKESFPLTVTSAQKNPTAFYLCASSMAGQKNQPQHFGDGTRLSIL.

The V call is TRBV7-2, the J call TRBJ1-2; 7 positions match TRBD1. V shed 5 bases, J shed 5 bases, and the junction held 11 bases outside the gene matches. Germline-derived CDR1 and CDR2 are SGHTA and FQGNSA. The CDR3 extends over 15 amino acids. CDR3 nucleotides: TGTGCCAGCAGCCCCGGGGACAGAACTCAGTATGGCTACACCTTC. This gives the protein CASSPGDRTQYGYTF.

The chain carries TRBV28 and TRBJ2-2; 11 bases are shared with TRBD1. Losses at the gene ends were 10 bases for V and 8 bases for J; bases not matched to a gene: 6. Germline CDR1 and CDR2: MDHEN and SYDVKM. This CDR3 contains 13 residues. CDR3 region: CAIGTGGSGELFF. The CDR3 DNA follows: TGTGCCATAGGGACAGGGGGTTCAGGGGAGCTGTTTTTT.

This sequence joins TRBV5-6 and TRBJ2-5; TRBD2 matches 8 bases. Per the germline V gene, CDR1 is SGHDT and CDR2 is YYEEEE. This CDR3 contains 15 residues. Unmatched junction bases numbered 7, after V lost 1 base and J lost 5 bases. CDR3 residues: CASSLSGGPVETQYF. DNA for the CDR3: TGTGCCAGCAGCTTGTCGGGAGGGCCCGTTGAGACCCAGTACTTC.

This clone appeared a single time. The CDR3 reads CSVSGNQETQYF. As DNA, the CDR3 is TGCAGCGTTTCGGGGAACCAAGAGACCCAGTACTTC. The V gene is TRBV29-1, the J gene TRBJ2-5; perhaps TRBD2 as D (5 bases). V was pared by 5 bases and J by 0 bases, with 7 bases between. Germline CDR1 is SQVTM and CDR2 is ANQGSEA. This CDR3 has 12 amino acids.

The chain uses TRBV5-5 and TRBJ2-7; a weak D match, TRBD2 (5 bases). Germline lookup yields CDR1 SGHKS and CDR2 YYEKEE (reference sequence). Trimming removed 0 bases at V and 4 bases at J, with 14 bases between. The CDR3 totals 15 residues. CDR3 bases: TGTGCCAGCAGCTTGGCCGGGATGACGGAATACGAGCAGTACTTC. This gives the protein CASSLAGMTEYEQYF.

This chain joins TRBV6-5 and TRBJ2-2; D is undetermined. The CDR3 is 14 residues long. V was cut by 7 bases and J by 7 bases, with 16 bases left in between. Germline V CDR1 and CDR2: MNHEY, SVGAGI. This CDR3 reads CASKFGRIIGELFF. The CDR3 DNA follows: TGTGCCAGCAAGTTCGGCAGGATCATCGGGGAGCTGTTTTTT.

This sequence joins TRBV15 and TRBJ2-3, with 12 bases fitting TRBD2. Germline loops: CDR1 LNHNV, CDR2 YYDKDF (reference sequence). V trimming: 6 bases; J trimming: 2 bases; junction bases outside the gene matches: 3. The CDR3 extends over 15 amino acids. This chain's CDR3 is CATRRTSGITDTQYF. The CDR3 DNA reads as TGTGCCACCAGGAGGACTAGCGGGATCACAGATACGCAGTATTTT.

The chain has TRBV11-3 and TRBJ1-1; D is unresolved. Trimming took off 1 base at V and 5 bases at J, with 8 bases between the two ends. This CDR3 is built from 13 residues. Germline CDR1 reads SGHNT; CDR2 reads YENEEA. As DNA, the CDR3 is TGTGCCAGCAGCTTAGTTCCGGGGACTGAAGCTTTCTTT. It specifies CASSLVPGTEAFF.

V is TRBV5-1 and J is TRBJ2-5; 8 bases fit TRBD2. Germline CDR1 SGHRS, CDR2 YFSETQ. The CDR3 contains 15 residues. J was trimmed by 4 bases and V by 4 bases; bases with no gene match: 9. The CDR3 here is CASSLSRGVGETQYF. Here the CDR3 DNA reads TGCGCCAGCAGCCTCTCGCGGGGGGTGGGAGAGACCCAGTACTTC.

This clone was detected only once. This chain links TRBV28 with TRBJ2-7; possibly TRBD2 for D (6 bases). The V gene's germline CDR1 is MDHEN and CDR2 SYDVKM. V was pared by 5 bases and J by 0 bases, with 14 bases between. This CDR3 comprises 15 residues. The CDR3 loop is CASSLVRGNSYEQYF. DNA of the CDR3: TGTGCCAGCAGTCTTGTGCGGGGAAACTCCTACGAGCAGTACTTC.

DNA of the CDR3: TGTGCCAGCAGCTTTGATCGACGCCTAGCGGTAAGAACAGATACGCAGTATTTT. This gives the protein CASSFDRRLAVRTDTQYF. The rearrangement joins TRBV5-6 to TRBJ2-3, with 7 bases that match TRBD2. This CDR3 has 18 residues. Losses at the gene ends were 2 bases for V and 3 bases for J; bases not matched to a gene: 15. CDR1 and CDR2 (germline): SGHDT, YYEEEE.

The chain is built from TRBV27 and TRBJ1-5, with 7 bases matching TRBD1. CDR3 length: 15 residues. V shed 5 bases, J shed 3 bases, and the junction held 7 bases outside the gene matches. Germline lookup yields CDR1 MNHEY and CDR2 SMNVEV (reference sequence). CDR3 sequence: CASSVRTGHNQPQHF. The CDR3 bases are TGTGCCAGCAGTGTTAGGACAGGTCACAATCAGCCCCAGCATTTT.

In this sample, this clone turned up once. The J gene is TRBJ2-1, the V gene TRBV15; TRBD2 matches 10 bases. Per germline, CDR1 LNHNV and CDR2 YYDKDF (reference sequence). V trimming: 4 bases; J trimming: 9 bases; junction bases outside the gene matches: 6. This CDR3 is built from 14 residues. The chain's CDR3 is CATSKREGLPEQFF. Here the CDR3 DNA reads TGTGCCACCAGCAAGCGGGAGGGCCTCCCTGAGCAGTTCTTC.

The gene calls are TRBV28 and TRBJ2-3; 7 positions agree with TRBD2. V trimming: 6 bases; J trimming: 0 bases; junction bases outside the gene matches: 18. Per the germline V gene, CDR1 is MDHEN and CDR2 is SYDVKM. CDR3 length: 19 residues. CDR3 coding DNA: TGTGCCAGCAGCCTCTGGGTGGCTAGCGGAGTTATTAGCACAGATACGCAGTATTTT. It yields the protein CASSLWVASGVISTDTQYF.